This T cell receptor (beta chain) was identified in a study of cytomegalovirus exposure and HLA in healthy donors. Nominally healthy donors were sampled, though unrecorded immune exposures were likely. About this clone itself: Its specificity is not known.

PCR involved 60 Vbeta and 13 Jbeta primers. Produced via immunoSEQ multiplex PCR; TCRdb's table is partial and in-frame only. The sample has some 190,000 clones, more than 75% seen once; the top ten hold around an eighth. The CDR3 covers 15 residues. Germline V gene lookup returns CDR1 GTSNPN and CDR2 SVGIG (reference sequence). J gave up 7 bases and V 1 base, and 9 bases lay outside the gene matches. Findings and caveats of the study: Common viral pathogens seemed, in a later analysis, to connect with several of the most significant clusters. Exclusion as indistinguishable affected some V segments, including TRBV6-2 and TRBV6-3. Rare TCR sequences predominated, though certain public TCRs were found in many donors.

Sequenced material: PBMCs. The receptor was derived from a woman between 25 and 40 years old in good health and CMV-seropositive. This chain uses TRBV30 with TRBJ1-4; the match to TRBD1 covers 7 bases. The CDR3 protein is CAWSDSRPGGEKLFF. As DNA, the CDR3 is TGTGCCTGGAGTGACTCCCGCCCAGGGGGTGAAAAACTGTTTTTT.